The sequence of this T cell receptor (beta chain) was determined in a study of cytomegalovirus exposure and HLA in healthy donors. The validation cohort, a group of 90 to 150 subjects, included the donors and was separate from the roughly 700-subject first cohort. Generated by immunoSEQ multiplex PCR, the TCRdb table keeps only in-frame clones and is missing some. This table has tens of thousands of clones, 80% to 90% appearing once. Comments on this clone: What it recognizes is unknown. The junction departs from germline at one end; a sequencing error may be responsible.

The germline V gene encodes CDR1 GTSNPN and CDR2 SVGIG (reference sequence). This CDR3 contains 13 residues. General study findings and limits: Over 150 TCR beta chains were listed as cytomegalovirus-associated. Rare sequences made up most TCRs, while some public TCRs were found in many donors.

The chain uses TRBV30 and TRBJ1-5; 9 nucleotides align to TRBD1. Source material: PBMCs. This clonotype originated in a woman younger than 35 in good health and CMV-seropositive. The CDR3 reads CAWSEGTGSARNF. In DNA, the CDR3 is TGTGCCTGGAGTGAAGGGACAGGGAGCGCCAGGAATTTT.